Sequencing of this T cell receptor beta chain was carried out in a study of blood T cell repertoires in COVID-19. About the research overall: From T cells, B-cell-depleted T cells, or PBMCs came the material, which was cDNA or gDNA.

Germline assignment: CDR1 MDHEN and CDR2 SYDVKM. The CDR3 totals 15 residues. V was cut by 8 bases and J by 7 bases, with 23 bases left in between. The data were produced by immunoSEQ multiplex PCR, yet TCRdb's version contains in-frame clones alone and is incomplete. The sample gives about 250,000 clones, around 90% of which show up once; 1.5% to 2% is in the top ten. The specimen was PBMCs or T cells enriched from blood (not recorded which). The rearrangement links TRBV28 to TRBJ2-5; tentatively, D is TRBD2 (5 bases). The sequence was obtained from a woman aged 50 to 65 who had recovered from COVID-19. The CDR3 loop is CASDSHGGSRGTQYF. In DNA form, the CDR3 reads TGTGCCAGCGATTCTCATGGCGGGTCCCGGGGGACCCAGTACTTC. Full variable domain (outside the CDR3, taken from reference TRBV28 and TRBJ2-5): DVKVTQSSRYLVKRTGEKVFLECVQDMDHENMFWYRQDPGLGLRLIYFSYDVKMKEKGDIPEGYSVSREKKERFSLILESASTNQTSMYLCASDSHGGSRGTQYFGPGTRLLVL.